What follows are 10 T cell receptor beta chains derived from one specimen sequenced in a study of T cell responses to AZD1222 COVID-19 vaccine. Profiling relied on immunoSEQ multiplex PCR, and the TCRdb table lists in-frame clones only, not all of them. This table holds some 67,000 clones, 83% found once. The sample consisted of peripheral blood, taken 28 days after the second AZD1222 dose. The source is an adult who received the AZD1222 COVID-19 vaccine.

This clone has only one observation. The chain is built from TRBV5-4 and TRBJ2-5; D not resolved. CDR1 and CDR2 from the germline V gene are SGHNT and YYREEE (reference sequence). The ends were cut back, 4 bases at V and 4 bases at J, with 11 bases in the middle. There are 13 residues in the CDR3. This CDR3 reads CASSRDMLETQYF. The CDR3 DNA is TGTGCCAGCAGCCGTGACATGCTAGAGACCCAGTACTTC.

This clone showed up just a few times. The chain employs TRBV7-9 and TRBJ2-7; D is perhaps TRBD1 (6 bases). The V end was cut by 5 bases, the J end by 4 bases, with 9 bases between. The CDR3 consists of 12 residues. From germline, CDR1 is SEHNR and CDR2 FQNEAQ (reference sequence). The DNA of the CDR3 is TGTGCCAGCAGCAGACAGGATTACGAGCAGTACTTC. This gives the protein CASSRQDYEQYF.

The rearrangement links TRBV9 to TRBJ1-6, with D perhaps matching TRBD1 (5 bases). This CDR3 has 14 residues. From germline, CDR1 is SGDLS and CDR2 YYNGEE. V shed 4 bases and J shed 3 bases, with 8 bases lying between them. CDR3: CASSNRNYNSPLHF. The CDR3 coding sequence is TGTGCCAGCAGCAACAGGAACTATAATTCACCCCTCCACTTT. The full variable domain, in which reference TRBV9 and TRBJ1-6 provide the parts outside the CDR3, is DSGVTQTPKHLITATGQRVTLRCSPRSGDLSVYWYQQSLDQGLQFLIQYYNGEERAKGNILERFSAQQFPDLHSELNLSSLELGDSALYFCASSNRNYNSPLHFGNGTRLTVT.

This chain uses TRBV10-3 with TRBJ1-6; D is unclear. V gave up 6 bases and J gave up 8 bases, with 14 bases separating them. The CDR3 contains 14 residues. Germline V CDR1 and CDR2: ENHRY, SYGVKD. This chain's CDR3 is CAIRYDPKDSPLHF. The DNA for the CDR3 is TGTGCCATCAGGTACGACCCTAAGGATTCACCCCTCCACTTT.

The genes are TRBV28 and TRBJ2-7; D possibly corresponds to TRBD1 (5 bases). The CDR3 is 15 residues long. Germline values: CDR1 MDHEN, CDR2 SYDVKM. With 5 bases removed from V and 2 bases from J, the gap between germline ends came to 16 bases. The CDR3: CASSIPGRVPYEQYF. Written as DNA, the CDR3 is TGTGCCAGCAGTATTCCCGGCAGGGTTCCCTACGAGCAGTACTTC.

The chain uses TRBV19 and TRBJ1-5; tentatively, D is TRBD1 (5 bases). Germline V gene lookup returns CDR1 LNHDA and CDR2 SQIVND (reference sequence). V gave up 6 bases and J gave up 0 bases, with 9 bases separating them. The length of the CDR3 is 14 residues. This CDR3 reads CASRRTYSNQPQHF. The CDR3 nucleotides are TGTGCCAGTAGAAGGACATATAGCAATCAGCCCCAGCATTTT.

The gene calls are TRBV21-1 and TRBJ1-1. TRBV21-1 is a pseudogene segment. This CDR3 has 14 amino acids. The CDR3 region has the DNA TGTGCCAGCACCCTGTCCCTCGTGAACACTGAAGCTTTCTTT. The encoded protein is CASTLSLVNTEAFF.

This clone was detected only a few times. This rearrangement joins TRBV19 to TRBJ1-4; D is undetermined. The ends were cut back, 3 bases at V and 7 bases at J, with 12 bases in the middle. Germline CDR1 reads LNHDA; CDR2 reads SQIVND (reference sequence). The CDR3 extends over 14 amino acids. The CDR3 region is CASSMGVGREKLFF. The CDR3 DNA follows: TGTGCCAGTAGTATGGGCGTCGGGCGTGAAAAACTGTTTTTT.

This rearrangement joins TRBV29-1 to TRBJ2-1; tentatively, D is TRBD1 (5 bases). V was clipped by 6 bases and J by 5 bases, with 14 bases between them. This CDR3 has 13 residues. Looked up from germline, CDR1 is SQVTM and CDR2 is ANQGSEA. The DNA for the CDR3 is TGCAGCGTGGCGGACACAATGCACAATGAGCAGTTCTTC. Translation: CSVADTMHNEQFF.

The chain uses TRBV6-2 or TRBV6-3 and TRBJ1-1, with D hard to call. Trimming took off 6 bases at V and 4 bases at J, with 6 bases between the two ends. This CDR3 is 11 amino acids long. Germline lookup yields CDR1 MNHEY and CDR2 SVGEGT. In DNA form, the CDR3 reads TGTGCCAGCAGCCCCTCCACTGAAGCTTTCTTT. Its translation is CASSPSTEAFF.